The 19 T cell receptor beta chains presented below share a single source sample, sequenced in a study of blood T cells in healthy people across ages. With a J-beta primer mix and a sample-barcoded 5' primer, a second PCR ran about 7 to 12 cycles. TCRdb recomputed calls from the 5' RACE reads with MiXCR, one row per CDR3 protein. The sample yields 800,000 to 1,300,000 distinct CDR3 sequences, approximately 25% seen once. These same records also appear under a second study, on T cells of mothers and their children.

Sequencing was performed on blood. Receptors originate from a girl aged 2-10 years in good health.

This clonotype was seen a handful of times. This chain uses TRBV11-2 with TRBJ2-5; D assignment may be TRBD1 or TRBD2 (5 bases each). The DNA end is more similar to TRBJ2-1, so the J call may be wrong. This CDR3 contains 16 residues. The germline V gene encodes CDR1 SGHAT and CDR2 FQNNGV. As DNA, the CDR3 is TGTGCCAGCAGCGCAACCGGGACCGAGGAGTCCTATGAGCAGTTCTTC. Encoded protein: CASSATGTEESYEQFF.

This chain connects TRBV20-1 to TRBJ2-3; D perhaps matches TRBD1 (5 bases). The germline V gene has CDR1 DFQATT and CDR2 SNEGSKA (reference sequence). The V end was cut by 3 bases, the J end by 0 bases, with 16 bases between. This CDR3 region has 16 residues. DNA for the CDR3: TGCAGTGCTAGTGGGGCGCCACTCTCTAGCACAGATACGCAGTATTTT. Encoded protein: CSASGAPLSSTDTQYF.

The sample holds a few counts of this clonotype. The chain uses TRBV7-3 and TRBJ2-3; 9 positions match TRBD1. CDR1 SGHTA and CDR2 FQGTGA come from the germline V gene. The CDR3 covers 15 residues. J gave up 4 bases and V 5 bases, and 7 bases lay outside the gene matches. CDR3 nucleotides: TGTGCCAGCAGCCCAGGACAGGGGAAGGCAGATACGCAGTATTTT. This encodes CASSPGQGKADTQYF. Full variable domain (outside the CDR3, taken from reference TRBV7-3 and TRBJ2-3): GAGVSQTPSNKVTEKGKYVELRCDPISGHTALYWYRQSLGQGPEFLIYFQGTGAADDSGLPNDRFFAVRPEGSVSTLKIQRTERGDSAVYLCASSPGQGKADTQYFGPGTRLTVL.

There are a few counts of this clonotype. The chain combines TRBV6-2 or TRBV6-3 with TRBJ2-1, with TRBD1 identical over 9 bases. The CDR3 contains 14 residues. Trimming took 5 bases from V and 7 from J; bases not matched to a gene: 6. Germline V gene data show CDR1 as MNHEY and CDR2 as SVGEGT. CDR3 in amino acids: CASSTGQGGNEQFF. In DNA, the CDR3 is TGTGCCAGCAGTACGGGACAGGGCGGAAATGAGCAGTTCTTC.

In DNA, the CDR3 is TGTGCCAGCAGTGAGGGGACAGGGAATGGGTACGAGCAGTACTTC. Translated, it gives CASSEGTGNGYEQYF. This chain uses TRBV2 with TRBJ2-7; 9 bases align to TRBD1. Per the germline V gene, CDR1 is SNHLY and CDR2 is FYNNEI. The CDR3 is made up of 15 amino acids. V shed 3 bases and J 4 bases; nucleotides not matched to a gene: 7.

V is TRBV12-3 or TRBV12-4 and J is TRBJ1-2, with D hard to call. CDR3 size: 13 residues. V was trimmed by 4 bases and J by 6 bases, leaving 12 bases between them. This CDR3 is CASSSSAGDGYTF. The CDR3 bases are TGTGCCAGCAGTTCCAGCGCGGGCGATGGCTACACCTTC.

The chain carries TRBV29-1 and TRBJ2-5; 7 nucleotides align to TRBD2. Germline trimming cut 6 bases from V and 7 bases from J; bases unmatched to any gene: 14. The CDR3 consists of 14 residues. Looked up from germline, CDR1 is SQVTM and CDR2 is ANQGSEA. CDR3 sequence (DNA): TGCAGCGTGGGCGGGGGAAGGGATTTGGGGACCCAGTACTTC. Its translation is CSVGGGRDLGTQYF.

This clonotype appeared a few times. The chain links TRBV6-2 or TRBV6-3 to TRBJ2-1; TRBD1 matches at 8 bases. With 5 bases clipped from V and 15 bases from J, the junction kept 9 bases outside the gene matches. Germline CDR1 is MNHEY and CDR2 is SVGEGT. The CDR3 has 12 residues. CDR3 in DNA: TGTGCCAGCAGTCAGGGGGCCCCAAGCCCGTTCTTC. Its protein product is CASSQGAPSPFF.

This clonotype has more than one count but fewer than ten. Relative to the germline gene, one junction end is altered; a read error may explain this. DNA for the CDR3: TGTGCTAGCAGCTCCCGGGACCTAATAAAGTATTTT. Protein: CASSSRDLIKYF. The V call is TRBV5-6, the J call TRBJ2-3; perhaps D is TRBD1 or TRBD2 (5 bases each). Germline V gene sequence: CDR1 SGHDT, CDR2 YYEEEE. The CDR3 extends over 12 amino acids.

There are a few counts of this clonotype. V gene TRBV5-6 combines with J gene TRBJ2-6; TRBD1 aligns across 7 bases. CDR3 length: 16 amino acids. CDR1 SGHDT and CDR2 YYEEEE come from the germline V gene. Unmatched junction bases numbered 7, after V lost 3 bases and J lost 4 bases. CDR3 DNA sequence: TGTGCCAGCAGCTCAGGGACAGAGGACGGGGCCAACGTCCTGACTTTC. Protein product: CASSSGTEDGANVLTF.

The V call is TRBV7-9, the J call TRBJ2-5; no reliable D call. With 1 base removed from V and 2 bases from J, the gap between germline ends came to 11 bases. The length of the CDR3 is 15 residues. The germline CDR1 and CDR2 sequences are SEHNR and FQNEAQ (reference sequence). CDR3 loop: CASSLERAAQETQYF. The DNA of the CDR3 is TGTGCCAGCAGCTTAGAAAGGGCAGCGCAAGAGACCCAGTACTTC.

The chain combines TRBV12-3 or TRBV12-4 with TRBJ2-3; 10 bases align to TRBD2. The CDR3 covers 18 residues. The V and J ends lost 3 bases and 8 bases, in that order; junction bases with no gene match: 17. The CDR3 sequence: CASSLLPSGGPDGGTQYF. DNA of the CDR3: TGTGCCAGCAGTTTGCTCCCTAGCGGGGGACCCGACGGGGGTACGCAGTATTTT.

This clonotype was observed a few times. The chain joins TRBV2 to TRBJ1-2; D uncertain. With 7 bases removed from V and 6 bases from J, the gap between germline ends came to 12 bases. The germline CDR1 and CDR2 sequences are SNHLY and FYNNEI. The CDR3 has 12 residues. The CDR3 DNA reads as TGTGCCAGCACTATGATCTCACATGGCTACACCTTC. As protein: CASTMISHGYTF.

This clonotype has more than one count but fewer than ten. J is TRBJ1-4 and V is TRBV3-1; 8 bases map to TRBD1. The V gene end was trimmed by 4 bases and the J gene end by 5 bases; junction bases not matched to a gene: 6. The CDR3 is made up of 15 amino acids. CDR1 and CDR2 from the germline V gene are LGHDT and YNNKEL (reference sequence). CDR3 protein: CASSLPGQENEKLFF. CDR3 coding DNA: TGTGCCAGCAGCCTTCCGGGACAGGAGAATGAAAAACTGTTTTTT.

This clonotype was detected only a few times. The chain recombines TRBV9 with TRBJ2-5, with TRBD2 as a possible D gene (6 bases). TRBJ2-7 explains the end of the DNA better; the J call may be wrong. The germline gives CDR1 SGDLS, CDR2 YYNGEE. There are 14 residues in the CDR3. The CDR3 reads CASSSEGSLDEQYF. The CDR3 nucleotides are TGTGCCAGCAGCTCGGAGGGGTCCCTCGACGAGCAGTACTTC.

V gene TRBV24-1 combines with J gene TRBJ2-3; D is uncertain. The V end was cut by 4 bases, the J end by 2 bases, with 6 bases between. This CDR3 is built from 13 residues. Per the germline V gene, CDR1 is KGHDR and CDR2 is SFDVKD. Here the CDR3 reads CATSDSYTDTQYF. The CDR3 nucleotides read TGTGCCACCAGTGACAGCTACACAGATACGCAGTATTTT.

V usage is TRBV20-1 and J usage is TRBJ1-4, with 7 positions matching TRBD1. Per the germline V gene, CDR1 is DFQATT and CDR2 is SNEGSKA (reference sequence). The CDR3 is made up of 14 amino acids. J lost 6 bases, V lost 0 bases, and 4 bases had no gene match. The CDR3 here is CSARDFGQDEKLFF. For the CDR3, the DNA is TGCAGTGCTAGAGACTTTGGACAGGATGAAAAACTGTTTTTT.

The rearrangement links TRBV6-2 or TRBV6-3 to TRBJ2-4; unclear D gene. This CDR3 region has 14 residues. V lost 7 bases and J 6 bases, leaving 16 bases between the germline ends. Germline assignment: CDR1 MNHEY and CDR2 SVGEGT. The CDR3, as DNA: TGTGCCAGCACTCCTGACACTGCCCTAAACATTCAGTACTTC. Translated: CASTPDTALNIQYF.

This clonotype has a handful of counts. The CDR3 loop reads CASSQSALFRGIEAFF. The CDR3 DNA reads TGCGCCAGCAGCCAATCGGCCCTTTTTCGGGGCATCGAGGCTTTCTTT. The chain couples TRBV4-1 to TRBJ1-1; D possibly corresponds to TRBD1 (5 bases). Germline CDR1 and CDR2: MGHRA and YSYEKL. CDR3 length equals 16 residues. V shed 2 bases and J shed 11 bases, with 24 bases lying between them.